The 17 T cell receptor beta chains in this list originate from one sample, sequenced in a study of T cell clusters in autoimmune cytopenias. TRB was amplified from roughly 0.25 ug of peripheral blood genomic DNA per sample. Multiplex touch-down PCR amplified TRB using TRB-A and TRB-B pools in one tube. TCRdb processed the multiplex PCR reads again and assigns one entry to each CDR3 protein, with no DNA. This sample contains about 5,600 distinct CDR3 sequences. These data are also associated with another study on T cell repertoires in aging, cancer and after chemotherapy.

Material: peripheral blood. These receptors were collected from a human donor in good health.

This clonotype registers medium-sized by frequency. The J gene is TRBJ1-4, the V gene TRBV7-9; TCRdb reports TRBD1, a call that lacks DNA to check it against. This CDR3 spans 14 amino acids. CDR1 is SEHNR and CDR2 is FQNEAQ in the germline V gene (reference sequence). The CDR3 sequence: CASRRRDSNEKLFF.

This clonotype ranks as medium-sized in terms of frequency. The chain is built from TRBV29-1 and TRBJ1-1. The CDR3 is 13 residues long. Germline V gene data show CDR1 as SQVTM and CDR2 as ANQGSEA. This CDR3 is CSVARAVNTEAFF.

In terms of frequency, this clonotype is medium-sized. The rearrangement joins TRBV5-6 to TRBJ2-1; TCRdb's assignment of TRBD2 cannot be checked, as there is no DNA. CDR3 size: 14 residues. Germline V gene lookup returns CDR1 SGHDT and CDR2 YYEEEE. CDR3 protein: CASSFLAGYNEQFF.

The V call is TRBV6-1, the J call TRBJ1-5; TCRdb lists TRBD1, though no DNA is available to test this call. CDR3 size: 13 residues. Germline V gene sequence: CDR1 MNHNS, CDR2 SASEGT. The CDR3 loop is CASSRDSARPQHF.

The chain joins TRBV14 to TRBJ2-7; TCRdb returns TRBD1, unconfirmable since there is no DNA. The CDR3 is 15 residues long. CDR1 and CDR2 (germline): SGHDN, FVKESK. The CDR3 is CASSQGRTTDYEQYF.

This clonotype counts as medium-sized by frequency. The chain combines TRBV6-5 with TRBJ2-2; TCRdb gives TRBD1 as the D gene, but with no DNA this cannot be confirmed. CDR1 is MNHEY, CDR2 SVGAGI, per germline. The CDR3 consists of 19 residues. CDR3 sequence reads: CASSYAGQGLTSNTGELFF.

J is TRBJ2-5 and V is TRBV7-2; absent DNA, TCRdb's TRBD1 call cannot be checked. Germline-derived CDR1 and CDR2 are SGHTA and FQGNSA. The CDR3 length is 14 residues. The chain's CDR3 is CASSLRAQQETQYF.

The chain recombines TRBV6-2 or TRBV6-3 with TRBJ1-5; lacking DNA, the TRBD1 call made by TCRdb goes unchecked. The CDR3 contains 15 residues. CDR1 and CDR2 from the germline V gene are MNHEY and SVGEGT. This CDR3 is CASSWGYDGNQPQHF.

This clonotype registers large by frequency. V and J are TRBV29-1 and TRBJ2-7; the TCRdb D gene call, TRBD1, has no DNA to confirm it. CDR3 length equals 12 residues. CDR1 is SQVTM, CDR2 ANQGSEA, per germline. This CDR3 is CSVKTGSHEQYF.

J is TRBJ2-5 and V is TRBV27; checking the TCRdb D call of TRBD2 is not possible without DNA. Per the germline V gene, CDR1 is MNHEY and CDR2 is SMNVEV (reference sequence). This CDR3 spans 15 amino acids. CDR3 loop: CASSLMRAHQETQYF.

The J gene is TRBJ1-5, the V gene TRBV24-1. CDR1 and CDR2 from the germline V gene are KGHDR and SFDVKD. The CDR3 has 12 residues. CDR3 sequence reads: CATSVDNQPQHF.

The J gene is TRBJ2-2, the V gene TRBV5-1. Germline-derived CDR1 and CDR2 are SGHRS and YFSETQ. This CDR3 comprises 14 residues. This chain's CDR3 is CASRLGGNTGELFF.

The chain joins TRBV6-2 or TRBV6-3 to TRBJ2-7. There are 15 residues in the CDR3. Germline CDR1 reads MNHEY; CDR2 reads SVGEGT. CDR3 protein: CASSTIGESSYEQYF.

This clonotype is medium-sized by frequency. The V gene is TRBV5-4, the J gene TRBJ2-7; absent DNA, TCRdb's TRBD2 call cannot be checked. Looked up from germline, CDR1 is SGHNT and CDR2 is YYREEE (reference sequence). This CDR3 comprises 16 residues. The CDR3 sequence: CASSLAGGGAYYEQYF. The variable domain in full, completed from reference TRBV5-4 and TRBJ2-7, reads ETGVTQSPTHLIKTRGQQVTLRCSSQSGHNTVSWYQQALGQGPQFIFQYYREEENGRGNFPPRFSGLQFPNYSSELNVNALELDDSALYLCASSLAGGGAYYEQYFGPGTRLTVT.

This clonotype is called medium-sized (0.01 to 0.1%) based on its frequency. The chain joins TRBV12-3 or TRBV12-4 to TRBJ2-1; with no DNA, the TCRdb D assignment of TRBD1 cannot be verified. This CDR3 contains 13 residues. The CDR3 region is CASSLQGWNEQFF.

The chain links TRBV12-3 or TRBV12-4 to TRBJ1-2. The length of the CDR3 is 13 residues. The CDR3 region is CASSLSGVSWNTF.

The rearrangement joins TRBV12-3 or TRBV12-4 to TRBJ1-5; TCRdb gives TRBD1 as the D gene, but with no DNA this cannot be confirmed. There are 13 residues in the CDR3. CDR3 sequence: CASSVRVDQPQHF.